The clone carrying this T cell receptor beta chain was picked up one time. The data stem from a study of blood T cell repertoires in COVID-19. Study overall: There were acute and convalescent COVID-19 samples, and they came from the United States, Italy and Spain. In each case, the material was cDNA or gDNA derived from T cells, B-cell-depleted T cells, or PBMCs.

CDR3 length: 17 residues. CDR1 is SGHRS and CDR2 is YFSETQ in the germline V gene. V lost 1 base to trimming and J lost 5 bases; unmatched junction nucleotides: 12. Per the original methods: Quantification of nucleated cells was approximated via reference gene primer amplification. Sequencing was performed with immunoSEQ multiplex PCR; in TCRdb, only in-frame clones are kept and a portion is missing. Clone size and V and J calls were adopted from that table, with D and trimming inferred from the DNA. The sample includes some 300,000 clones, around four fifths of them seen just once. The source is a woman aged 45-59 years with active or convalescent COVID-19. J is TRBJ2-1 and V is TRBV5-1, with 7 positions matching TRBD2. The sample consisted of peripheral blood. As DNA, the CDR3 is TGCGCCAGCAGCTTGCGCAGGGCCAGCGGGACTGACAATGAGCAGTTCTTC. Amino acid sequence: CASSLRRASGTDNEQFF.